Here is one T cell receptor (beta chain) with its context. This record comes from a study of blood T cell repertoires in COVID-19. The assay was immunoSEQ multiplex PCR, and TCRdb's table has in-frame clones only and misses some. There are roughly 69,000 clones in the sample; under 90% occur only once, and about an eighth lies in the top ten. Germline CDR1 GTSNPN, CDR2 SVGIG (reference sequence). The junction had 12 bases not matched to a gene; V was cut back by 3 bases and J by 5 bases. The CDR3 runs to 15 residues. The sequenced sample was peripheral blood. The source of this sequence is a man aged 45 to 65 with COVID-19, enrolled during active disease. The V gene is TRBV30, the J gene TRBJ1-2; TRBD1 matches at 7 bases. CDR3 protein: CAWSLKTQGPYGYTF. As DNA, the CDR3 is TGTGCCTGGAGCCTCAAGACACAGGGGCCTTATGGCTACACCTTC.